One and the same sample provided the 13 T cell receptor beta chains below, sequenced in a study of response to subunit inactivated influenza vaccine. TCRdb ran MiXCR on the RT-PCR reads and lists one entry per CDR3 protein. The sample lists roughly 500,000 distinct CDR3 sequences, approximately 15% occurring once. The sequenced sample was CD4+ T cells sorted from PBMCs, obtained roughly 24 months after vaccination. The receptors were sampled from a man aged 50 to 69 who received an inactivated influenza vaccine.

The chain is built from TRBV20-1 and TRBJ1-1; the D is unclear. Looked up from germline, CDR1 is DFQATT and CDR2 is SNEGSKA (reference sequence). V was pared by 2 bases and J by 0 bases, with 13 bases between. The CDR3 extends over 15 amino acids. The CDR3 DNA sequence: TGCAGTGCTAGATTACGGATTTACATGAACACTGAAGCTTTCTTT. It specifies CSARLRIYMNTEAFF.

The table lists this clonotype with many counts. As DNA, the CDR3 is TGTGCCAGCGGTCCCGACAGGAAAAATCAGCCCCAGCATTTT. Protein product: CASGPDRKNQPQHF. The chain carries TRBV12-3 or TRBV12-4 and TRBJ1-5; the D gene is possibly TRBD1 (6 bases). The V end was cut by 8 bases, the J end by 4 bases, with 15 bases between. The CDR3 is 14 residues long.

The chain recombines TRBV20-1 with TRBJ2-7; 7 nucleotides line up with TRBD2. This CDR3 contains 15 residues. The ends lost 0 bases at V and 3 bases at J; junction bases unmatched: 8. The V gene's germline CDR1 is DFQATT and CDR2 SNEGSKA (reference sequence). The CDR3 DNA reads as TGCAGTGCTAGAGATCCATACGGGAGGAACTACGAGCAGTACTTC. Its translation is CSARDPYGRNYEQYF.

Only a few counts were recorded for this clonotype. V and J are TRBV28 and TRBJ2-7; TRBD2 agrees at 9 bases. Germline V lookup: CDR1 MDHEN, CDR2 SYDVKM. V lost 4 bases, J lost 5 bases, and 9 bases stayed unmatched. This CDR3 comprises 15 residues. The CDR3 region is CASSSSGRPRDEQYF. CDR3 bases: TGTGCCAGCAGTTCCAGCGGGAGGCCACGCGACGAGCAGTACTTC.

In its sample, this clonotype was seen a few times. The chain is built from TRBV20-1 and TRBJ2-3; D is perhaps TRBD1 (5 bases). CDR1 DFQATT and CDR2 SNEGSKA come from the germline V gene (reference sequence). The CDR3 contains 12 residues. V was shortened by 6 bases and J by 4 bases, with 11 bases between the two germline ends. The CDR3 loop reads CSATLQADTQYF. The CDR3 nucleotides read TGCAGTGCAACCTTACAGGCAGATACGCAGTATTTT.

This clonotype was picked up a small number of times. The chain combines TRBV6-2 or TRBV6-3 with TRBJ2-1; D unclear. The CDR3 consists of 16 residues. The V end lost 2 bases, the J end lost 1 base, and 12 bases lay between the germline ends. CDR1 and CDR2 (germline): MNHEY, SVGEGT. Written as DNA, the CDR3 is TGTGCCAGCAGTTACAGGGCCCATTTGTCCTACAATGAGCAGTTCTTC. Translation: CASSYRAHLSYNEQFF.

This clonotype was counted only a few times. The gene calls are TRBV20-1 and TRBJ2-4; D uncertain. The germline CDR1 and CDR2 sequences are DFQATT and SNEGSKA (reference sequence). The CDR3 covers 14 residues. V lost 6 bases and J lost 0, with 12 bases in between. The DNA of the CDR3 is TGCAGTGCCGCGAACAGTCTAGCCAAAAACATTCAGTACTTC. Amino acids: CSAANSLAKNIQYF.

There are many counts of this clonotype. V is TRBV4-3 and J is TRBJ2-3; 10 nucleotides match TRBD2. The ends lost 1 base at V and 5 bases at J; junction bases unmatched: 0. CDR1 and CDR2 (germline): LGHNA, YSLEER. The CDR3 sequence is 14 residues long. CDR3 nucleotide sequence: TGCGCCAGCAGCCAAGGACTAGCGGGAGATACGCAGTATTTT. Translated, it gives CASSQGLAGDTQYF.

This chain joins TRBV3-1 and TRBJ1-4; tentative D call: TRBD1 (5 bases). From germline, CDR1 is LGHDT and CDR2 YNNKEL (reference sequence). The length of the CDR3 is 14 residues. Trimming shortened V by 1 base and J by 15 bases, and 18 bases separated the two germline ends. The CDR3 spells CASSQVFGEQEVFF. CDR3 DNA: TGTGCCAGCAGCCAAGTGTTCGGGGAACAGGAGGTGTTTTTT.

This clonotype was seen a few times. The chain combines TRBV4-2 with TRBJ2-5; 12 nucleotides line up with TRBD2. V lost 3 bases, J lost 5 bases, and 7 bases stayed unmatched. Germline V gene sequence: CDR1 LGHNA, CDR2 YNFKEQ. CDR3 length equals 16 residues. CDR3 loop: CASSHGLAGFEETQYF. Here the CDR3 DNA reads TGTGCCAGCAGCCATGGACTAGCGGGGTTTGAGGAGACCCAGTACTTC.

In this sample, this clonotype turned up a few times. The rearrangement links TRBV19 to TRBJ1-5; 7 nucleotides line up with TRBD1. Germline loops: CDR1 LNHDA, CDR2 SQIVND (reference sequence). The CDR3 contains 14 residues. V was pared by 5 bases and J by 8 bases, with 9 bases of the junction left unmatched. Here the CDR3 reads CASSPRQGGKPQHF. In DNA, the CDR3 is TGTGCCAGTAGTCCAAGACAGGGAGGAAAGCCCCAGCATTTT.

This chain connects TRBV30 to TRBJ2-3, with 12 bases aligning to TRBD2. The germline CDR1 and CDR2 sequences are GTSNPN and SVGIG (reference sequence). Losses at the gene ends were 8 bases for V and 7 bases for J; bases not matched to a gene: 7. The length of the CDR3 is 13 residues. CDR3 sequence reads: CAGTSGGFNTQYF. CDR3 coding DNA: TGTGCCGGAACTAGCGGGGGGTTTAATACGCAGTATTTT.

The rearrangement uses TRBV11-2 and TRBJ2-7; D is unclear. CDR1 and CDR2 from the germline V gene are SGHAT and FQNNGV. The CDR3 extends over 15 amino acids. V dropped 0 bases and J dropped 2 bases, with 11 bases sitting between them. This chain's CDR3 is CASSLDARPPYEQYF. Written as DNA, the CDR3 is TGTGCCAGCAGCTTAGATGCGCGACCCCCCTACGAGCAGTACTTC. The complete variable domain, with remaining parts taken from reference TRBV11-2 and TRBJ2-7, reads EAGVAQSPRYKIIEKRQSVAFWCNPISGHATLYWYQQILGQGPKLLIQFQNNGVVDDSQLPKDRFSAERLKGVDSTLKIQPAKLEDSAVYLCASSLDARPPYEQYFGPGTRLTVT.